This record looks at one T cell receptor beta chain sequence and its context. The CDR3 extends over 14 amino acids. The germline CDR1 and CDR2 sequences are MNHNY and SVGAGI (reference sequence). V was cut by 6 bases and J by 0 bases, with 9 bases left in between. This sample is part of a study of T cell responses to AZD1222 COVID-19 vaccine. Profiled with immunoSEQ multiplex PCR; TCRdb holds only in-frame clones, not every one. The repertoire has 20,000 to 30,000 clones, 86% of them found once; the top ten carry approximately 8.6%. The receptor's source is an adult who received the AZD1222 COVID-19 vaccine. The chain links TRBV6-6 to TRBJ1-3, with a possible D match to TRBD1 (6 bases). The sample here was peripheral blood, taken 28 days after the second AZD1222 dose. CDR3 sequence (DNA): TGTGCCAGCAGAAGACAGGTCTCTGGAAACACCATATATTTT. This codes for CASRRQVSGNTIYF.